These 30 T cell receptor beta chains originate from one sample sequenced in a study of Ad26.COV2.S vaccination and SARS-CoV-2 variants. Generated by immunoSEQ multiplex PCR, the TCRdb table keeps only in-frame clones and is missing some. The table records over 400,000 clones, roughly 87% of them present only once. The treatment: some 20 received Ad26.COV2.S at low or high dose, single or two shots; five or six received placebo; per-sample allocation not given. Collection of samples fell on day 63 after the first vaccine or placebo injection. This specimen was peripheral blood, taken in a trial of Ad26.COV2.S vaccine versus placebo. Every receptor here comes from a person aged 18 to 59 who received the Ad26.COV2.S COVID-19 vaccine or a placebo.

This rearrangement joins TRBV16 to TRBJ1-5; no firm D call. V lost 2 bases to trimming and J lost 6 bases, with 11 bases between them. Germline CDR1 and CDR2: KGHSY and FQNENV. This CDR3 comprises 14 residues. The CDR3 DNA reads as TGTGCCAGCAGCCAAGGGTCGAACGGTCAGCCCCAGCATTTT. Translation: CASSQGSNGQPQHF. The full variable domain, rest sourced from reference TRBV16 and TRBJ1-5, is GEEVAQTPKHLVRGEGQKAKLYCAPIKGHSYVFWYQQVLKNEFKFLISFQNENVFDETGMPKERFSAKCLPNSPCSLEIQATKLEDSAVYFCASSQGSNGQPQHFGDGTRLSIL.

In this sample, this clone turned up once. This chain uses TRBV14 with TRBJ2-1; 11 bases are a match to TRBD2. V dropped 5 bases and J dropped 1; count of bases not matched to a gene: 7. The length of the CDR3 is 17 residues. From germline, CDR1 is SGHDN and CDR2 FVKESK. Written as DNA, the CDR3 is TGTGCCAGCAGCTCGACTAGCGGGATACCATCCTACAATGAGCAGTTCTTC. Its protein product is CASSSTSGIPSYNEQFF.

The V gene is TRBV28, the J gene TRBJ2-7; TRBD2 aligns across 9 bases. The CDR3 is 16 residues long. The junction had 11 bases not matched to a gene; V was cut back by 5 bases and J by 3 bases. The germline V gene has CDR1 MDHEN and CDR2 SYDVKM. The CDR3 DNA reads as TGTGCCAGCAGTCCGCGGGGGGGGACCGACTTCTACGAGCAGTACTTC. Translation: CASSPRGGTDFYEQYF.

The DNA of the CDR3 is TGTGCCAGCAGCGGACAGGGATTGACTGAAGCTTTCTTT. It yields the protein CASSGQGLTEAFF. The chain combines TRBV6-2 or TRBV6-3 with TRBJ1-1; 8 bases are a match to TRBD1. Germline loops: CDR1 MNHEY, CDR2 SVGEGT. Losses at the gene ends were 6 bases for V and 5 bases for J; bases not matched to a gene: 5. The CDR3 runs 13 residues.

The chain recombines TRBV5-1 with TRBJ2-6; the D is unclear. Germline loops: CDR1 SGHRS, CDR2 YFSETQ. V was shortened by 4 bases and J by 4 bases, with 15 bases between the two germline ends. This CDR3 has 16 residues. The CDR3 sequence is CASSPQAPSGANVLTF. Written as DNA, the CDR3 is TGCGCCAGCAGCCCCCAGGCCCCTTCGGGGGCCAACGTCCTGACTTTC.

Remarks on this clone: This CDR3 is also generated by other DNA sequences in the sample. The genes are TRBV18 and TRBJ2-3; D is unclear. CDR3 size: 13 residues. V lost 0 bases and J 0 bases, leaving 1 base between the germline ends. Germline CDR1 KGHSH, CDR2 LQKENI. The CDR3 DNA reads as TGTGCCAGCTCACCACCCAGCACAGATACGCAGTATTTT. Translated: CASSPPSTDTQYF.

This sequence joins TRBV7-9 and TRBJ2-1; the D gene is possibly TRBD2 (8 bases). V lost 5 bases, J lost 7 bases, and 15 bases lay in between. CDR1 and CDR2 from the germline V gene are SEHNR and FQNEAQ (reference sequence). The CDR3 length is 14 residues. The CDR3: CASSPREGANEQFF. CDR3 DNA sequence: TGTGCCAGCAGCCCCCGGGAGGGGGCTAATGAGCAGTTCTTC. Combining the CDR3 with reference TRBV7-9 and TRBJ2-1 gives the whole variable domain DTGVSQNPRHKITKRGQNVTFRCDPISEHNRLYWYRQTLGQGPEFLTYFQNEAQLEKSRLLSDRFSAERPKGSFSTLEIQRTEQGDSAMYLCASSPREGANEQFFGPGTRLTVL.

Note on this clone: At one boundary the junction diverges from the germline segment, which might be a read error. The CDR3 DNA follows: TGTGCCAGCAGCGTAGCCCCCATACTTTCACCGAACACTGAAGCTTTCTTT. Encoded protein: CASSVAPILSPNTEAFF. The chain links TRBV7-6 to TRBJ1-1, with unresolved D. Germline CDR1 is SGHVS and CDR2 is FNYEAQ. The CDR3 contains 17 residues. Together with reference TRBV7-6 and TRBJ1-1, the CDR3 gives the full variable domain: GAGVSQSPRYKVTKRGQDVALRCDPISGHVSLYWYRQALGQGPEFLTYFNYEAQQDKSGLPNDRFSAERPEGSISTLTIQRTEQRDSAMYRCASSVAPILSPNTEAFFGQGTRLTVV.

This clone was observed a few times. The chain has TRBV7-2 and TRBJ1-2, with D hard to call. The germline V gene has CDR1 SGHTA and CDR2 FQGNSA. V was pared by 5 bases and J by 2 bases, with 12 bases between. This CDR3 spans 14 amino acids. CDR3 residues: CASSLVRLNYGYTF. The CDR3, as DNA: TGTGCCAGCAGCCTAGTCCGGCTGAACTATGGCTACACCTTC.

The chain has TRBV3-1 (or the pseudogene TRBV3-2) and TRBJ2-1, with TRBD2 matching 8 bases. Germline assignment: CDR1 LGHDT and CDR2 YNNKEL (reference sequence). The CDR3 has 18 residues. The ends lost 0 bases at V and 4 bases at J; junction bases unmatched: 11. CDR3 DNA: TGTGCCAGCAGCCAAGATAAACCCGACGGGAGGGCTTACAATGAGCAGTTCTTC. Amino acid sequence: CASSQDKPDGRAYNEQFF.

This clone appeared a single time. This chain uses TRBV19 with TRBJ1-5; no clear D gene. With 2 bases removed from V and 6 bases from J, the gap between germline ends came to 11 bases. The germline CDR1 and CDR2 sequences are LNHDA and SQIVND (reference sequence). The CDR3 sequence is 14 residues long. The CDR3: CASSIRALGQPQHF. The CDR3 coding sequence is TGTGCCAGTAGTATACGGGCCCTGGGTCAGCCCCAGCATTTT. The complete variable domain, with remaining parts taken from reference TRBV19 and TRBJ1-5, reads DGGITQSPKYLFRKEGQNVTLSCEQNLNHDAMYWYRQDPGQGLRLIYYSQIVNDFQKGDIAEGYSVSREKKESFPLTVTSAQKNPTAFYLCASSIRALGQPQHFGDGTRLSIL.

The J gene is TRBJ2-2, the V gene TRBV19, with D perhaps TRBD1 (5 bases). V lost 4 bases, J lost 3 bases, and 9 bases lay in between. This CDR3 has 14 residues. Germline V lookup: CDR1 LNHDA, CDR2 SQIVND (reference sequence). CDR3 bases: TGTGCCAGTAGTACAGGGAAAGACACCGGGGAGCTGTTTTTT. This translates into CASSTGKDTGELFF.

CDR3 sequence: CASSPLSGTSPDTQYF. The CDR3 region has the DNA TGTGCCAGCAGTCCTCTCTCCGGGACTAGCCCAGATACGCAGTATTTT. The V and J genes are TRBV2 and TRBJ2-3; 9 bases match TRBD2. The CDR3 runs 16 residues. Trimming cost V 5 bases and J 4 bases; bases outside gene matches: 10. Germline V gene lookup returns CDR1 SNHLY and CDR2 FYNNEI.

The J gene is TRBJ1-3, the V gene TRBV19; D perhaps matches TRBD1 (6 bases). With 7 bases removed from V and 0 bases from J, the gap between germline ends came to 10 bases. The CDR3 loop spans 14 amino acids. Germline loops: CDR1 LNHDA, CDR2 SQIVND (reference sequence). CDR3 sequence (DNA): TGTGCCAGTATTGGGGGCAACTCTGGAAACACCATATATTTT. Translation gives CASIGGNSGNTIYF.

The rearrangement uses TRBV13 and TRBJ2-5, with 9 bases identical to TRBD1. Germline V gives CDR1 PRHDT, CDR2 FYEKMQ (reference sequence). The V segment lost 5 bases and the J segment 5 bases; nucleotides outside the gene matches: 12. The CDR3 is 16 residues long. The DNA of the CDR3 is TGTGCCAGCAGCCTCTCTAGGACAGGGGCTGGGGAGACCCAGTACTTC. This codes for CASSLSRTGAGETQYF.

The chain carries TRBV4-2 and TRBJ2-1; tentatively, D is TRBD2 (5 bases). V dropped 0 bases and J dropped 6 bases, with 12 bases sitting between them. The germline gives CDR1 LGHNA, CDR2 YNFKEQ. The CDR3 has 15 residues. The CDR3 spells CASSQDWSGSNEQFF. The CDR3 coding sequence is TGTGCCAGCAGCCAAGATTGGTCGGGGTCCAATGAGCAGTTCTTC.

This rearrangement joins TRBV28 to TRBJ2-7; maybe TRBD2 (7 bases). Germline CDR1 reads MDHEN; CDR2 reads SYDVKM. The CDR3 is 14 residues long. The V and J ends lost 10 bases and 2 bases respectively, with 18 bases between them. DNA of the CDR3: TGTGCCATCGGGGGGCGGGGGAGGACCTACGAGCAGTACTTC. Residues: CAIGGRGRTYEQYF.

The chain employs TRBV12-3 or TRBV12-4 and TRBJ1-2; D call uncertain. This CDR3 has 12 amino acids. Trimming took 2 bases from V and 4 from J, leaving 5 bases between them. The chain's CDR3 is CASSLPGYGYTF. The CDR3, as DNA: TGTGCCAGCAGTTTACCAGGCTATGGCTACACCTTC.

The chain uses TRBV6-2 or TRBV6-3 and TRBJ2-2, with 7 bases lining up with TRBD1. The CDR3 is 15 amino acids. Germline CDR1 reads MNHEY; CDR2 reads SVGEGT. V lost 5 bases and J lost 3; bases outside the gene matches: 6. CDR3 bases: TGTGCCAGCAGTGCCGGGACAGCCGACACCGGGGAGCTGTTTTTT. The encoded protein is CASSAGTADTGELFF.

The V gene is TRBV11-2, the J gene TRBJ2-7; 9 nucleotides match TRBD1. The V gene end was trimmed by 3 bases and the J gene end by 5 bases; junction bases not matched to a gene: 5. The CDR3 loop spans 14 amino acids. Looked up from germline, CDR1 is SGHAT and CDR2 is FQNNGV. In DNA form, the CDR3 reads TGTGCCAGCAGCTTGGGGACAGGGCAAGACGAGCAGTACTTC. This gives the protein CASSLGTGQDEQYF.

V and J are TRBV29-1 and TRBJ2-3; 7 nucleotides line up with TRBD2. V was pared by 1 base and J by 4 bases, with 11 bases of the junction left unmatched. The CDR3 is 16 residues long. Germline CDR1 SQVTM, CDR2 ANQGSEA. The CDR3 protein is CSVEALDGRRSDTQYF. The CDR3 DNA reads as TGCAGCGTTGAAGCCCTAGACGGGAGGAGGTCAGATACGCAGTATTTT.

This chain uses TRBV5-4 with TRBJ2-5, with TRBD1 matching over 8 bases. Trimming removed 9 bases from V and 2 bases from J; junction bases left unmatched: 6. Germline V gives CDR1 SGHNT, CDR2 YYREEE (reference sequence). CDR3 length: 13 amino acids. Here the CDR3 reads CATTDRGQETQYF. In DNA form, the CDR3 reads TGTGCCACCACAGACAGGGGACAAGAGACCCAGTACTTC.

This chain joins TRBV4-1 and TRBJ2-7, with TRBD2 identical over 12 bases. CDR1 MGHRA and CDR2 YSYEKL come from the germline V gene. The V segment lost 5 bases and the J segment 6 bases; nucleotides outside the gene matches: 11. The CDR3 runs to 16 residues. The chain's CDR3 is CASSENPSGRAREQYF. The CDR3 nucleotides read TGCGCCAGCAGCGAGAACCCTAGCGGGAGGGCCCGCGAGCAGTACTTC.

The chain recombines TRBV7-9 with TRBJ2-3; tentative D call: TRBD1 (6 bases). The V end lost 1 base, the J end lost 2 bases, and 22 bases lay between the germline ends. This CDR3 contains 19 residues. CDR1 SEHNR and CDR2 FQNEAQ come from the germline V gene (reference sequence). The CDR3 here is CASSLVGTPTSLITDTQYF. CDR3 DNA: TGTGCCAGCAGCTTAGTTGGGACACCGACATCTTTGATCACAGATACGCAGTATTTT. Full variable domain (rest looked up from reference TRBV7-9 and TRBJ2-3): DTGVSQNPRHKITKRGQNVTFRCDPISEHNRLYWYRQTLGQGPEFLTYFQNEAQLEKSRLLSDRFSAERPKGSFSTLEIQRTEQGDSAMYLCASSLVGTPTSLITDTQYFGPGTRLTVL.

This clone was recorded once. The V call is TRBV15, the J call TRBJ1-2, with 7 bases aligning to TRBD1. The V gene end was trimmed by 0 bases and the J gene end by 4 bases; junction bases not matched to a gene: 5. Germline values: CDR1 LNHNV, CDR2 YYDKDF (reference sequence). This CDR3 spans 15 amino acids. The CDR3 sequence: CATSRDRGGFYGYTF. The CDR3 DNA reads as TGTGCCACCAGCAGAGATCGAGGGGGCTTCTATGGCTACACCTTC.

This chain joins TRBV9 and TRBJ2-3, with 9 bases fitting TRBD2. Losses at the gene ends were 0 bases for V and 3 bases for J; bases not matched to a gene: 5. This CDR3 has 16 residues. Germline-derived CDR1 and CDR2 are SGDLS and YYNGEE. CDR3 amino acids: CASSVAAGGPTDTQYF. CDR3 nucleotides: TGTGCCAGCAGCGTAGCGGCGGGAGGGCCGACAGATACGCAGTATTTT.

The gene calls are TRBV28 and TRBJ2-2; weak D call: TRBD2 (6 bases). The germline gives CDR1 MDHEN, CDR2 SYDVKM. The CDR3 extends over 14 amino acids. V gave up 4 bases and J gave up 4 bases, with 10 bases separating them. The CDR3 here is CASSSRGFTGELFF. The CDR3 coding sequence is TGTGCCAGCAGTTCTCGGGGGTTCACCGGGGAGCTGTTTTTT.

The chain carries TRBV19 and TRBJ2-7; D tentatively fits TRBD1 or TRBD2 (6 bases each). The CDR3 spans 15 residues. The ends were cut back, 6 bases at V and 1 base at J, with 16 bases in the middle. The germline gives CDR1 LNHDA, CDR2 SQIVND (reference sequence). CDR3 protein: CASRPPGGRSYEQYF. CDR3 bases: TGTGCCAGTAGACCTCCTGGGGGGCGATCCTACGAGCAGTACTTC.

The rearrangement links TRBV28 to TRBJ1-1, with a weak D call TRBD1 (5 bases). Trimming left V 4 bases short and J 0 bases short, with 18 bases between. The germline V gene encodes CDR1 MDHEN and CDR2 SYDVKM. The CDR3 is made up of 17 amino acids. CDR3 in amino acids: CASSSQTVSSMNTEAFF. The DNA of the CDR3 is TGTGCCAGCAGTTCGCAGACAGTATCCTCGATGAACACTGAAGCTTTCTTT.

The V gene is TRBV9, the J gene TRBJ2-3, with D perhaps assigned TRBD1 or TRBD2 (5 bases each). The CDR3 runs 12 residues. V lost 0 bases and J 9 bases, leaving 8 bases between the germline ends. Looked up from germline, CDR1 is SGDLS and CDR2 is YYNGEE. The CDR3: CASSVGDLTQYF. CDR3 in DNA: TGTGCCAGCAGCGTAGGGGACCTCACGCAGTATTTT.